This TCR beta chain emerged from a study of breast tumors, draining lymph nodes, adjacent tissues. Germline loops: CDR1 MNHNY, CDR2 SVGAGI (reference sequence). There are 15 residues in the CDR3. Trimming stripped 8 bases from V and 7 bases from J, with 23 bases between. This clonotype was seen ten or more times. Its antigen is still unknown. TCRdb re-called the multiplex PCR reads with MiXCR, one entry per CDR3 protein. The sample lists over 200,000 distinct CDR3 sequences; under 40% were seen once. Study-wide results and limits: Tumor repertoires ranked between lymph nodes and nontumor tissue in diversity, with V and J gene preferences.

Breast cancer patients provided tissue from their axillary draining lymph nodes. The clonotype originates from a female donor with breast cancer. Some clones in this sample may be carry-over from other donors' samples. V is TRBV6-6 and J is TRBJ1-2; D is possibly TRBD1 (5 bases). Source material: axillary lymph node tissue. Here the CDR3 reads CASGWGGAGSGGYTF. The DNA for the CDR3 is TGTGCCAGCGGTTGGGGAGGGGCGGGTAGTGGTGGCTACACCTTC.